What follows are 26 T cell receptor beta chains derived from one specimen sequenced in a study of CXCR3-negative and CXCR3-positive naive CD8 T cells. General study results and limits: Naive cells positive for CXCR3 carried more hydrophobic TRB CDR3s than CXCR3-negative ones.

For these TCRs, the target antigens are not known. The study made its TRB cDNA libraries by 5' RACE, adding UMI labels. TCRdb processed the 5' RACE reads again and assigns one entry to each CDR3 protein, with no DNA. The sample yields approximately 100,000 distinct CDR3 sequences, of which the top ten take up roughly 0.4%. Sequencing was carried out using naive CXCR3+ CD8+ T cells from blood. Subset defined: CD45RO-CCR7+CD27+CD95- naive CD8+ T cells expressing CXCR3 (TNR3+). The receptors stem from a human donor in good health. Some clones in this sample may be carry-over from other donors' samples.

The J gene is TRBJ1-1, the V gene TRBV29-1; TCRdb gives TRBD1 as the D gene, but with no DNA this cannot be confirmed. The CDR3 contains 13 residues. Germline V lookup: CDR1 SQVTM, CDR2 ANQGSEA. The CDR3 reads CSVSGGTPGEAFF. The entire variable domain, with the rest obtained from reference TRBV29-1 and TRBJ1-1, is as follows: SAVISQKPSRDICQRGTSLTIQCQVDSQVTMMFWYRQQPGQSLTLIATANQGSEATYESGFVIDKFPISRPNLTFSTLTVSNMSPEDSSIYLCSVSGGTPGEAFFGQGTRLTVV.

The V gene is TRBV7-7, the J gene TRBJ2-5; TCRdb calls TRBD2, which cannot be checked without DNA. CDR3 size: 15 residues. Germline V gene sequence: CDR1 SSHAT, CDR2 FNYEAQ (reference sequence). CDR3 loop: CASSLLAGAQETQYF.

The rearrangement links TRBV29-1 to TRBJ2-3. The CDR3 covers 11 residues. Germline V CDR1 and CDR2: SQVTM, ANQGSEA. The CDR3 region is CSVAGADTQYF.

This chain's CDR3 is CSVEGNPTEAFF. The genes are TRBV29-1 and TRBJ1-1. Per germline, CDR1 SQVTM and CDR2 ANQGSEA. The CDR3 loop spans 12 amino acids.

The V and J genes are TRBV30 and TRBJ2-7. Germline V CDR1 and CDR2: GTSNPN, SVGIG (reference sequence). This CDR3 spans 12 amino acids. The CDR3 reads CAWSVLGYEQYF.

This chain joins TRBV12-3 or TRBV12-4 and TRBJ2-7; the TCRdb D gene call, TRBD1, has no DNA to confirm it. The CDR3 contains 14 residues. CDR3 sequence: CASSPGTGAYEQYF.

The J gene is TRBJ1-1, the V gene TRBV13; TCRdb returns TRBD1, unconfirmable since there is no DNA. Germline CDR1 PRHDT, CDR2 FYEKMQ (reference sequence). The CDR3 is 16 amino acids. This CDR3 reads CASSFGSLQGNTEAFF.

The genes are TRBV6-5 and TRBJ2-7. The CDR3 is 14 amino acids. Germline lookup yields CDR1 MNHEY and CDR2 SVGAGI. The CDR3 reads CASSLDTQFYEQYF.

The chain employs TRBV20-1 and TRBJ2-7; TCRdb picks TRBD1, but there is no DNA to check that call. The CDR3 has 14 residues. CDR1 is DFQATT, CDR2 SNEGSKA, per germline (reference sequence). CDR3 sequence reads: CSAREEGVAYEQYF.

The genes are TRBV29-1 and TRBJ2-2; TCRdb outputs TRBD2, but without DNA this stays unchecked. This CDR3 comprises 15 residues. CDR1 and CDR2 from the germline V gene are SQVTM and ANQGSEA. CDR3 in amino acids: CSVGGLGAYTGELFF.

V and J are TRBV13 and TRBJ2-3; lacking DNA, the TRBD1 call made by TCRdb goes unchecked. There are 16 residues in the CDR3. Germline loops: CDR1 PRHDT, CDR2 FYEKMQ (reference sequence). This CDR3 is CASSSLTGEGTDTQYF.

The chain carries TRBV12-3 or TRBV12-4 and TRBJ2-5; the TCRdb call, TRBD2, lacks DNA for checking. The CDR3 has 14 amino acids. The CDR3: CASSWRGSQETQYF.

The chain carries TRBV15 and TRBJ2-3; no DNA is available, so the TRBD2 call from TCRdb remains unchecked. The CDR3 totals 15 residues. CDR1 is LNHNV and CDR2 is YYDKDF in the germline V gene (reference sequence). CDR3 amino acids: CATSSNREGQDTQYF.

The chain couples TRBV4-1 to TRBJ1-2. The CDR3 spans 14 residues. The V gene's germline CDR1 is MGHRA and CDR2 YSYEKL. The chain's CDR3 is CASNLKAGDYGYTF.

The chain couples TRBV3-1 to TRBJ2-1; the TCRdb call, TRBD2, lacks DNA for checking. CDR1 and CDR2 (germline): LGHDT, YNNKEL (reference sequence). The CDR3 spans 15 residues. This chain's CDR3 is CASSQGLAGGNGQFF.

The chain uses TRBV28 and TRBJ2-4; absent DNA, TCRdb's TRBD1 call cannot be checked. The CDR3 length is 16 residues. In germline, CDR1 is MDHEN, CDR2 SYDVKM. The CDR3 sequence: CASTETGRVAKNIQYF.

The rearrangement links TRBV4-1 to TRBJ1-1; TCRdb lists TRBD1, though no DNA is available to test this call. The CDR3 covers 15 residues. Germline assignment: CDR1 MGHRA and CDR2 YSYEKL. The CDR3: CASSHGQSKNTEAFF.

The V and J genes are TRBV28 and TRBJ2-7. The CDR3 runs to 15 residues. Per germline, CDR1 MDHEN and CDR2 SYDVKM. CDR3 protein: CASSAFTRGEDEQYF.

This rearrangement joins TRBV15 to TRBJ1-5; the TCRdb D gene call, TRBD1, has no DNA to confirm it. Germline-derived CDR1 and CDR2 are LNHNV and YYDKDF (reference sequence). The CDR3 totals 18 residues. The CDR3 loop reads CATSRDPPDRVEGQPQHF.

The V call is TRBV20-1, the J call TRBJ2-1; TCRdb outputs TRBD2, but without DNA this stays unchecked. Germline V gene sequence: CDR1 DFQATT, CDR2 SNEGSKA (reference sequence). The CDR3 runs to 17 residues. The CDR3 loop reads CSAGTSGRVGSMFEQFF.

The V call is TRBV28, the J call TRBJ2-7; TCRdb proposes TRBD1, but this gene call is untestable without DNA. Germline V lookup: CDR1 MDHEN, CDR2 SYDVKM. CDR3 size: 14 residues. The CDR3 reads CASSPRDRTYEQYF.

The J gene is TRBJ2-3, the V gene TRBV5-6; checking the TCRdb D call of TRBD1 is not possible without DNA. Germline CDR1 reads SGHDT; CDR2 reads YYEEEE. The CDR3 covers 17 residues. CDR3: CASSLVRGPMGTDTQYF.

V is TRBV19 and J is TRBJ2-2. Looked up from germline, CDR1 is LNHDA and CDR2 is SQIVND (reference sequence). The CDR3 runs to 13 residues. CDR3 protein: CASILGNTGELFF.

The gene calls are TRBV5-1 and TRBJ2-1. Germline V lookup: CDR1 SGHRS, CDR2 YFSETQ. The CDR3 runs to 14 residues. The CDR3 is CASSIGSLYNEQFF.

The chain joins TRBV6-2 or TRBV6-3 to TRBJ2-5; there is no DNA to check the TCRdb D call of TRBD2. CDR3 length: 12 amino acids. Germline values: CDR1 MNHEY, CDR2 SVGEGT. CDR3 protein: CAHGPTQETQYF.

This sequence joins TRBV5-1 and TRBJ2-1; TCRdb calls TRBD1, which cannot be checked without DNA. Looked up from germline, CDR1 is SGHRS and CDR2 is YFSETQ. The CDR3 contains 13 residues. The CDR3 sequence is CASTWGGGDEQFF.